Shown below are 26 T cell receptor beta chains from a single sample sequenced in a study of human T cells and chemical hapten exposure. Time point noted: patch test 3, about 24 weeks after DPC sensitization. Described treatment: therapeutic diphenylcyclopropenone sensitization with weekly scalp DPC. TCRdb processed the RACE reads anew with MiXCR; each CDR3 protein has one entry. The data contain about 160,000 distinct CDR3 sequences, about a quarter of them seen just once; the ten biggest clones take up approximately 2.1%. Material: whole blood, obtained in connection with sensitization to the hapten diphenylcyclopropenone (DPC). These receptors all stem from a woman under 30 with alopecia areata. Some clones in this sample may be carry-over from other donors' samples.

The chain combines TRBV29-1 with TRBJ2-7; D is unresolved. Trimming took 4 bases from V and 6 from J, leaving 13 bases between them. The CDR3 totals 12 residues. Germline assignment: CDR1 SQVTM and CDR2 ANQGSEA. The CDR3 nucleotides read TGCAGCGTTGTGGGTTTGGTTTTCGAGCAGTACTTC. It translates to CSVVGLVFEQYF.

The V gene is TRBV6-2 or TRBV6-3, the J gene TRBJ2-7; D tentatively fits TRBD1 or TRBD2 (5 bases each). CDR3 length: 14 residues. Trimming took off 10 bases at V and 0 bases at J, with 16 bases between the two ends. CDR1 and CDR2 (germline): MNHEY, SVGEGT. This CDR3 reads CAKPPGLTSYEQYF. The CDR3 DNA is TGTGCCAAACCGCCGGGGCTGACCTCCTACGAGCAGTACTTC.

CDR3 sequence reads: CASSYRGAGKNIQYF. The DNA for the CDR3 is TGTGCCAGCAGCTATCGGGGGGCGGGCAAAAACATTCAGTACTTC. The chain employs TRBV11-2 and TRBJ2-4; D is perhaps TRBD2 (7 bases). This CDR3 region has 15 residues. In germline, CDR1 is SGHAT, CDR2 FQNNGV. V lost 4 bases, J lost 3 bases, and 13 bases lay in between.

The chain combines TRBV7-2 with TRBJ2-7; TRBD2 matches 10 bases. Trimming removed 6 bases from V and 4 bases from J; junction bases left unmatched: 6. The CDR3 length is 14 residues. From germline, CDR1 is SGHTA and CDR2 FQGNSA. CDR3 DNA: TGTGCCAGCAGATATAGCGGGGGGAAGTACGAGCAGTACTTC. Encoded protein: CASRYSGGKYEQYF.

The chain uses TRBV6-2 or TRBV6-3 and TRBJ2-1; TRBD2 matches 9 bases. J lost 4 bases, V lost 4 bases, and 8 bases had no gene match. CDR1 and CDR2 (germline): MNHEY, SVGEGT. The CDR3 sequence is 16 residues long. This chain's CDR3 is CASSSAGTSRYNEQFF. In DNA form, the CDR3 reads TGTGCCAGCAGTTCAGCTGGGACTAGCCGGTACAATGAGCAGTTCTTC.

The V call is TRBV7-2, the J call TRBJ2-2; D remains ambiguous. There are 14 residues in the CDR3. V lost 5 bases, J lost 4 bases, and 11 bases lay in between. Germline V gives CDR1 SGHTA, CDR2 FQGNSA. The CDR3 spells CASSHDISTGELFF. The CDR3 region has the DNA TGTGCCAGCAGCCACGACATATCCACCGGGGAGCTGTTTTTT.

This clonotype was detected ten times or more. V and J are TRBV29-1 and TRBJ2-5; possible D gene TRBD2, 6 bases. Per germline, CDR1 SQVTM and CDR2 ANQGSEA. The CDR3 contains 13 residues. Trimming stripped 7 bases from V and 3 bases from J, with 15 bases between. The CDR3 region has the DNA TGCAGCGCTCCCCGGGGGTTGGAAGAGACCCAGTACTTC. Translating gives CSAPRGLEETQYF.

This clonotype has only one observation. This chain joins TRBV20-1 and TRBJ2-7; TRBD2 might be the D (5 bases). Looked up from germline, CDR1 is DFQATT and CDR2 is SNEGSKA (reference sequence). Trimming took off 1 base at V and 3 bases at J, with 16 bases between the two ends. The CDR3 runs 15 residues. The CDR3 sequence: CSARGSGRGRYEQYF. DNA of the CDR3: TGCAGTGCTAGAGGCTCCGGCCGGGGTCGCTACGAGCAGTACTTC.

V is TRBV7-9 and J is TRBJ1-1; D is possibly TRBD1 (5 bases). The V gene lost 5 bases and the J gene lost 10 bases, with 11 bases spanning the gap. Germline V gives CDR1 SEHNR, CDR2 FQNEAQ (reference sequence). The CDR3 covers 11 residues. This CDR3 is CASSPGTGAFF. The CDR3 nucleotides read TGTGCCAGCAGCCCTGGAACAGGAGCTTTCTTT. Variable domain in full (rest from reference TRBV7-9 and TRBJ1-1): DTGVSQNPRHKITKRGQNVTFRCDPISEHNRLYWYRQTLGQGPEFLTYFQNEAQLEKSRLLSDRFSAERPKGSFSTLEIQRTEQGDSAMYLCASSPGTGAFFGQGTRLTVV.

This CDR3 reads CASSTFGDRQPQHF. The DNA of the CDR3 is TGTGCCAGCAGTACCTTCGGGGATAGACAGCCCCAGCATTTT. The gene calls are TRBV6-2 or TRBV6-3 and TRBJ1-5, with D unclear. The length of the CDR3 is 14 residues. Germline values: CDR1 MNHEY, CDR2 SVGEGT. V was pared by 5 bases and J by 7 bases, with 15 bases between.

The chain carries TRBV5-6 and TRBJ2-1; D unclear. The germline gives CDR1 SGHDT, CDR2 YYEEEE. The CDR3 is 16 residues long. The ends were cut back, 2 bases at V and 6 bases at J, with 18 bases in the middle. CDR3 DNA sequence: TGTGCCAGCAGCTTTCGTTCAAAGAGTCTGATCAATGAGCAGTTCTTC. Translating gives CASSFRSKSLINEQFF.

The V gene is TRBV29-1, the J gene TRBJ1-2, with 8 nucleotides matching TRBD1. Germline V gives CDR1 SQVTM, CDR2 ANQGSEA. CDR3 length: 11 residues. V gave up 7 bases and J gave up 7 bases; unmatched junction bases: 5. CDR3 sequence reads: CSAQGAFGYTF. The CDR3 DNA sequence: TGCAGCGCCCAGGGGGCGTTTGGCTACACCTTC.

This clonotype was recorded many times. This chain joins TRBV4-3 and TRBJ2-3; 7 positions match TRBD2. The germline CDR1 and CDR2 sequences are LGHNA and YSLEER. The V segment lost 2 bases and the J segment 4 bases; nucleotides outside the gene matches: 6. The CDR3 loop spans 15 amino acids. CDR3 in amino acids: CASSQRLADADTQYF. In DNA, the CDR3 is TGCGCCAGCAGCCAAAGACTAGCTGATGCAGATACGCAGTATTTT.

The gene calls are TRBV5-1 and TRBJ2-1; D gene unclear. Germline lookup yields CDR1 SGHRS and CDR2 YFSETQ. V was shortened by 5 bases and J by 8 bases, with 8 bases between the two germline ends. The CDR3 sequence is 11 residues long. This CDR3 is CASSSKYEQFF. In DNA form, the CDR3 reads TGCGCCAGCAGTTCCAAATATGAGCAGTTCTTC.

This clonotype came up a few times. The CDR3 DNA is TGTGCCAGCAGTTTTCCCCCCGGGACAGGGAACACTGAAGCTTTCTTT. Its translation is CASSFPPGTGNTEAFF. The gene calls are TRBV6-2 or TRBV6-3 and TRBJ1-1; 8 bases match TRBD1. Germline CDR1 and CDR2: MNHEY and SVGEGT. This CDR3 has 16 residues. Trimming removed 4 bases from V and 1 base from J; junction bases left unmatched: 8.

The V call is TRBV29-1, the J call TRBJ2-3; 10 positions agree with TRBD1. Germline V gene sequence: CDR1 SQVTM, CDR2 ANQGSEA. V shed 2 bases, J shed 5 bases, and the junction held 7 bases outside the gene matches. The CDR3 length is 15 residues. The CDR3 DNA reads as TGCAGCGTTGAAATAGACAGGGGGCTACAAGATACGCAGTATTTT. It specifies CSVEIDRGLQDTQYF.

Written as DNA, the CDR3 is TGTGCCAGCAGCTTGTTGGCACTACCGGGACAGGGTGGGTACGAGCAGTACTTC. This translates into CASSLLALPGQGGYEQYF. This chain uses TRBV5-6 with TRBJ2-7, with 9 bases that match TRBD1. The ends lost 1 base at V and 4 bases at J; junction bases unmatched: 15. The CDR3 length is 18 residues. CDR1 and CDR2 from the germline V gene are SGHDT and YYEEEE.

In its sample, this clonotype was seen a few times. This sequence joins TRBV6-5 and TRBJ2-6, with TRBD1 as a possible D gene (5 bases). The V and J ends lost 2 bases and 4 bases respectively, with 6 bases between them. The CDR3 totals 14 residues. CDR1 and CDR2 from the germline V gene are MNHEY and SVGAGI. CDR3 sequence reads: CASSYPGGANVLTF. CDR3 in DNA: TGTGCCAGCAGTTACCCAGGGGGGGCCAACGTCCTGACTTTC.

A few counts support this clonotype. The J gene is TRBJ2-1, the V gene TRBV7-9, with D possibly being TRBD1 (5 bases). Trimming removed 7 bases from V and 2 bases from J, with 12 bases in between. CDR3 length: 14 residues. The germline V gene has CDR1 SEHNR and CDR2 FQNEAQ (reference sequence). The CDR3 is CASTGFFPYNEQFF. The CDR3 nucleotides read TGTGCCAGCACAGGGTTTTTTCCCTACAATGAGCAGTTCTTC.

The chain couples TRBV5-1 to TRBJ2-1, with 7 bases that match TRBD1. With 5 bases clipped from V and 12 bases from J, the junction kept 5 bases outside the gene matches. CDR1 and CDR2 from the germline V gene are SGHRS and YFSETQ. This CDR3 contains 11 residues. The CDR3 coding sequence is TGCGCCAGCAGACAGGGGTTTTGGCAGTTCTTC. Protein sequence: CASRQGFWQFF.

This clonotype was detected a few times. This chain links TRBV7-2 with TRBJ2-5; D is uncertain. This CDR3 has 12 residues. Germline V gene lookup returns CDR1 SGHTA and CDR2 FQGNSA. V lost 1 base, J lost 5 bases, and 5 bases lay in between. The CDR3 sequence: CASSLVLETQYF. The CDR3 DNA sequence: TGTGCCAGCAGCTTAGTATTGGAGACCCAGTACTTC.

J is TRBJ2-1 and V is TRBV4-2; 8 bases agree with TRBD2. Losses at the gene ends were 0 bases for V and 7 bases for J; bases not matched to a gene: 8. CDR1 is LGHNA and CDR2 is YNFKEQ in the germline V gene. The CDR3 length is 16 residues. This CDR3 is CASSQDGSGSYNEQFF. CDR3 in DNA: TGTGCCAGCAGCCAAGATGGGAGCGGGAGTTATAATGAGCAGTTCTTC.

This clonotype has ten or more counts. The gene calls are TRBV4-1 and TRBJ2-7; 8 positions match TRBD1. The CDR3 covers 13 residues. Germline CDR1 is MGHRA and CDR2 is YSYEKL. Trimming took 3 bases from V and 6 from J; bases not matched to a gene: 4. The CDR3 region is CASSQVTGGEQYF. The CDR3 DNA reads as TGCGCCAGCAGCCAGGTAACAGGGGGCGAGCAGTACTTC.

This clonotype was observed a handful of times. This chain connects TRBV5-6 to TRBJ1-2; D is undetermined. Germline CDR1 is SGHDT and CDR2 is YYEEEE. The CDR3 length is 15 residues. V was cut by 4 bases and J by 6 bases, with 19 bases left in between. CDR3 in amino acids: CASSRTSRGVNGYTF. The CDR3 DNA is TGTGCCAGCAGCCGTACTTCGAGAGGAGTTAATGGCTACACCTTC.

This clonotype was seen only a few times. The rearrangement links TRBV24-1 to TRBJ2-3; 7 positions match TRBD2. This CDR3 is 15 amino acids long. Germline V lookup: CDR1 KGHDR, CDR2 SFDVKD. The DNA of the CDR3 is TGTGGTTGCTCCCCGGGCGGGAGAAGCACAGATACGCAGTATTTT. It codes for CGCSPGGRSTDTQYF.

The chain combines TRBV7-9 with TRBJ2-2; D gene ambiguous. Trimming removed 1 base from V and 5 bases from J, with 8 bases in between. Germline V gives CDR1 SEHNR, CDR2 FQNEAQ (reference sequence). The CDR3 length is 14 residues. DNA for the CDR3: TGTGCCAGCAGCTTAGACGGGCCAACCGGGGAGCTGTTTTTT. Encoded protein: CASSLDGPTGELFF.